One and the same sample provided the 2 T cell receptor beta chains below, sequenced in a study of regulatory T cells in long-lasting Graves disease (dated by TCRdb to the early 2020s). Library preparation used multiplex PCR. Sequenced on an Illumina HiSeq 4000. To build TCR beta libraries, CDR3 regions were amplified by Arm-PCR using iRepertoire HTBI primers. The public sequencing data were trimmed at Q25 with fastp and processed into clonotypes with MiXCR by TCRdb, which kept only in-frame beta chains. All rows with the same CDR3 protein become a single entry with the most common DNA and genes. The sample table lists 350,000 to 450,000 distinct CDR3 sequences, around 20% of them with a count of one. The ten largest clonotypes hold around 21% of the sample. Read against the paper, the sample's time point label means: persistent/refractory GD, antithyroid drugs over 5 years with positive TRAb. RNA was extracted from PBMCs in TRIzol for both TCR sequencing and RNA sequencing.

The sequenced sample was peripheral blood mononuclear cells (PBMCs), obtained when the disease was refractory, from a patient treated with antithyroid drugs. The receptors stem from a female donor with Graves disease.

This clonotype was observed a few times. CDR3 protein: CASRPTGAAEAFF. Here the CDR3 DNA reads TGCGCCAGCAGGCCGACAGGAGCCGCGGAAGCTTTCTTT. This chain joins TRBV5-1 and TRBJ1-1; D may be TRBD1 (6 bases). The germline V gene encodes CDR1 SGHRS and CDR2 YFSETQ. V lost 5 bases to trimming and J lost 8 bases, with 16 bases between them. The CDR3 is 13 amino acids.

V gene TRBV30 combines with J gene TRBJ2-1, with D perhaps TRBD1 (6 bases). Germline CDR1 is GTSNPN and CDR2 is SVGIG (reference sequence). V was trimmed by 5 bases and J by 9 bases, leaving 14 bases between them. This CDR3 comprises 12 residues. This CDR3 is CAWLTRGGEQFF. DNA for the CDR3: TGTGCCTGGCTGACCAGAGGGGGTGAGCAGTTCTTC.